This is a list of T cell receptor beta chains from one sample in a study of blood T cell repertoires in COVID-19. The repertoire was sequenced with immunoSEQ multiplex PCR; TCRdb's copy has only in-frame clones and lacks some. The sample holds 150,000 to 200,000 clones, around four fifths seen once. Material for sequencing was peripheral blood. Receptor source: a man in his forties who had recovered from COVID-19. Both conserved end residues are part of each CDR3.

cdr3_aa: CASSLVGGNEQFF
cdr3_length: 13
v_call: TRBV7-2
j_call: TRBJ2-1

cdr3_aa: CASTSGRGAYNEQFF
cdr3_length: 15
v_call: TRBV19
j_call: TRBJ2-1

cdr3_aa: CASSLGLAGYNEQFF
cdr3_length: 15
v_call: TRBV7-2
j_call: TRBJ2-1

cdr3_aa: CASRRDSKNIQYF
cdr3_length: 13
v_call: TRBV6-5
j_call: TRBJ2-4

cdr3_aa: CASSPQGHLYNEQFF
cdr3_length: 15
v_call: TRBV3-1/TRBV3-2
j_call: TRBJ2-1

cdr3_aa: CASSIWPRGPLSGYTF
cdr3_length: 16
v_call: TRBV5-6
j_call: TRBJ1-2

cdr3_aa: CASSEEGRGIAKNIQYF
cdr3_length: 17
v_call: TRBV2
j_call: TRBJ2-4

cdr3_aa: CASSQETRSGTEAFF
cdr3_length: 15
v_call: TRBV4-3
j_call: TRBJ1-1

cdr3_aa: CASSRQGFNEKLFF
cdr3_length: 14
v_call: TRBV6-5
j_call: TRBJ1-4

cdr3_aa: CASSPAGVGDTQYF
cdr3_length: 14
v_call: TRBV5-1
j_call: TRBJ2-3

cdr3_aa: CASSLASSYEQYF
cdr3_length: 13
v_call: TRBV7-2
j_call: TRBJ2-7

cdr3_aa: CASRSASYEQYF
cdr3_length: 12
v_call: TRBV7-8
j_call: TRBJ2-7

cdr3_aa: CASSLEGGRSSYNEQFF
cdr3_length: 17
v_call: TRBV11-2
j_call: TRBJ2-1

cdr3_aa: CASSPWAEQGLANYGYTF
cdr3_length: 18
v_call: TRBV13
j_call: TRBJ1-2

cdr3_aa: CASSRQVDVGEKLFF
cdr3_length: 15
v_call: TRBV19
j_call: TRBJ1-4

cdr3_aa: CATSRDGGPNIQYF
cdr3_length: 14
v_call: TRBV15
j_call: TRBJ2-4

cdr3_aa: CASSLALQGVYLEDEQFF
cdr3_length: 18
v_call: TRBV5-6
j_call: TRBJ2-1

cdr3_aa: CASSFGSGTYEQYF
cdr3_length: 14
v_call: TRBV11-3
j_call: TRBJ2-7

cdr3_aa: CASSLMLGTGGTQYF
cdr3_length: 15
v_call: TRBV11-2
j_call: TRBJ2-5

cdr3_aa: CASSDPLAGLLQETQYF
cdr3_length: 17
v_call: TRBV6-1
j_call: TRBJ2-5

cdr3_aa: CASSKFCRNTGELFF
cdr3_length: 15
v_call: TRBV21-1
j_call: TRBJ2-2

cdr3_aa: CASSSPAGANNERFF
cdr3_length: 15
v_call: TRBV7-9
j_call: TRBJ2-1

cdr3_aa: CASSSLLGQNSPLHF
cdr3_length: 15
v_call: TRBV14
j_call: TRBJ1-6

cdr3_aa: CASSYRLGTSGFTDTQYF
cdr3_length: 18
v_call: TRBV6-2/TRBV6-3
j_call: TRBJ2-3

cdr3_aa: CASSATGSRGYTF
cdr3_length: 13
v_call: TRBV7-9
j_call: TRBJ1-2

cdr3_aa: CASSSSGGYTDTQYF
cdr3_length: 15
v_call: TRBV7-2
j_call: TRBJ2-3

cdr3_aa: CASSLTGAKGNTIYF
cdr3_length: 15
v_call: TRBV7-9
j_call: TRBJ1-3

cdr3_aa: CASRDKLRNSPLHF
cdr3_length: 14
v_call: TRBV19
j_call: TRBJ1-6

cdr3_aa: CASSIQVAGGGEQFF
cdr3_length: 15
v_call: TRBV19
j_call: TRBJ2-1

cdr3_aa: CASSSENTDTQYF
cdr3_length: 13
v_call: TRBV6-5
j_call: TRBJ2-3

cdr3_aa: CASSSQGGELFF
cdr3_length: 12
v_call: TRBV11-3
j_call: TRBJ2-2